The T cell receptor (beta chain) described here comes from a study of blood T cells in healthy people across ages (dated by TCRdb to the mid-2010s). In the study overall: In model experiments, roughly one uniquely barcoded TCR beta cDNA molecule per two T cells was captured by template switching. To track age-related changes in TCR beta repertoire diversity, the study relied on deep sequencing normalized with unique cDNA molecular identifiers. The donors were split into four age groups: young (average about 15 years), middle-aged (about 40), aged (roughly 65) and long-lived (roughly 88). To avoid experimental bias, donors of different ages were spread randomly across the sequencing lanes. Using the same blood draw, the study looked at two additional independent replicas of 1 million unique cDNA reads for two donors, one aged 18 to 30 and the other aged 80 or older. General study outcomes and caveats: Estimates of total diversity based on one million sequenced T cells were regarded as lower bounds and as underestimates. Compared with the aged group, the long-lived group had more naive CD4+ T cells, fewer expanded clones and increased TCR diversity, a pattern suggesting age selection. The percentage of naive T cells measured by flow cytometry correlated strongly with observed TCR beta diversity. As age increased, observed TCR beta diversity per million T cells dropped in a roughly linear way, and a significant reduction was already evident by age 40. Because profiling used bulk unsorted PBMCs, naive and antigen-experienced compartments could not be compared conclusively. Donor CMV infection status was unknown, potentially confounding age-related changes in expanded clonotypes.

The CDR3 numbers 13 residues from cysteine through phenylalanine. The only DNA kept is the CDR3, 39 bases in frame from the first base. V drops 6 bases and J drops 8 bases, leaving 16 bases in between. This clonotype was found a few times. Its binding antigen is unknown. Nothing much larger sits one base from this clone, and base qualities are not available. Libraries came from 5' RACE. The sequencer listed for this sample is Illumina HiSeq 2500. A second roughly 6 to 11 cycle PCR used a sample-barcoded 5' primer and a J-beta primer mix. A unique molecular identifier was introduced onto each TCR beta cDNA molecule by a template-switch 5' adaptor carrying 12 random nucleotides. Each sample yielded at least 2.5 million CDR3-containing paired-end reads. All of the RNA was converted into first-strand cDNA using the Mint cDNA synthesis kit, with a TRBC-specific oligonucleotide serving as the primer. All cDNA was treated with uracil-DNA glycosylase and then went through a first 18-cycle PCR with the universal primers M1SS and BC2_uni_R. The study's own analysis went as follows. For normalization, 1 million high-quality reads, each with a distinct molecular identifier, were randomly selected from each sample. Reads sharing molecular identifiers were discarded rather than binned into consensus sequences. MiTCR, run with a Q25 quality threshold and the strictest error-elimination algorithm, handled CDR3 identification, clonotype clustering and error correction. A nonparametric unseen species model with Euler transformation was used to estimate a lower bound on total TCR beta diversity. TCRdb trimmed the raw reads at Q25, called clones with MiXCR and kept productive beta chains. Each CDR3 protein gets just one entry, which takes the most common genes and DNA from the rows behind it. The V and J calls come from TCRdb's annotation, not from the publication. This sample comprises about 770,000 distinct CDR3 sequences, 44% of them detected only once. Jointly, the top ten make up under 20% of the sample.

Systemically healthy Caucasian individuals from Russia, some 40 in total and aged about 6 to 90 years, were included as donors. Each donor gave 8 to 10 milliliters of peripheral blood, collected into EDTA-treated Vacutainer tubes. PBMCs were isolated by Ficoll-Paque density-gradient centrifugation, with at least 6 million obtained per sample. Trizol reagent was used to extract total RNA from PBMCs, with at least 5.5 micrograms per sample. The percentages of naive CD45RAhigh/CD27high T cells were determined by flow cytometry on a PBMC aliquot from every donor. The sequenced sample consisted of blood. The rearrangement joined TRBV12-3 or TRBV12-4 to TRBJ1-2, and possibly TRBD1, on 5 matching bases. The clonotype comes from a man between 60 and 70 years old in good health. The CDR3 reads CASSPGPLGGYTF. The bases read TGTGCCAGCAGCCCGGGACCCCTGGGGGGCTACACCTTC.